This entry describes one T cell receptor (beta chain). Its antigen is still unknown. Base qualities are not at hand, and no much larger clone is one base apart. TCRbeta CDR3 regions were amplified from genomic DNA by means of the immunoSEQ Assay, a bias-controlled multiplex PCR. Processing in the source paper ran as follows. Within the assay, amplification of reference gene primers was used to estimate how many nucleated cells each sample contained. To quantify the absolute abundance of each unique TCRbeta CDR3 rearrangement, sequence reads were collapsed and filtered. For each sample, productive Simpson clonality was calculated by taking the square root of Simpson's diversity index across productive rearrangements. In TCRdb, the immuneACCESS table is reduced to in-frame sequences with V and J assigned. These tables do not hold every clone; where another copy was compared, an unresolved V gene accounts for under half, and the others remain unexplained. V and J calls plus clone size are reproduced from that table; the DNA served to infer D and trimming. For this sample there are roughly 150,000 clones; 80% to 85% appear just once. Around 5.1% of the sample is taken by the ten largest.

This record comes from a study of blood T cell repertoires in COVID-19 (TCRdb year 2020). In terms of the full investigation: Samples covering the acute and convalescent phases of COVID-19 were provided by collaborators in the United States, Italy and Spain. The prospective study material was composed of cDNA or gDNA derived from T cells, B-cell-depleted T cells, or PBMCs. The dataset comprised deeply sampled blood TCRbeta repertoires from subjects exposed to, actively infected with, or recovered from COVID-19. The repertoires were released in a freely available public database intended as a resource for research on the immune response to SARS-CoV-2. Samples were obtained from the ongoing ImmuneRACE study (first 160 participants) and from 1,254 subjects provided by 6 global collaborators. Sample metadata almost always included a de-identified subject ID, COVID-19 status, age in years and sex. Where available, HLA class I and class II types were taken from metadata supplied by the sample provider and were not determined by assay-based typing. The paper as a whole reports these results and caveats: How much clinical and demographic metadata was included differed by source and by participant, and the metadata was provided uncurated.

The CDR1 and CDR2 encoded by the germline V gene are MNHEY and SVGAGI. Deletion took 0 bases off V and 2 bases off J, with a span of 4 bases between the germline ends. The cysteine opens and the phenylalanine closes a CDR3 of 13 amino acids. The DNA shown is the 39-base CDR3, in frame from base 1. In the prospective study, participants were roughly 18 to 90 years old, resided in around 25 geographic areas of the United States, and were enrolled through a virtual design. In the prospective study, participants were assigned to cohorts based on the clinical history participants reported in a screening survey and a study questionnaire. Exposed participants had been in contact with someone with a PCR-confirmed or clinician-diagnosed COVID-19 case within 2 weeks of study entry. In the prospective study, mobile phlebotomists collected whole blood, serum and a nasopharyngeal or oropharyngeal swab from each participant. Additional blood draws and questionnaires over an approximately 2-month period could optionally be provided by prospective study participants. Blood samples from the prospective study were shipped frozen or at room temperature prior to DNA extraction.

The TCR sequence derives from a man aged 65 to 79 who had been exposed to COVID-19. The chain employs TRBV6-5 and TRBJ1-2; the D gene identity is not certain. The sample taken for sequencing was PBMCs or T cells enriched from blood (not recorded which). CDR3 loop: CASSYSGNYGYTF. The DNA sequence is as follows: TGTGCCAGCAGTTACTCCGGGAACTATGGCTACACCTTC.